The source of this TCR beta chain is a study of control samples from healthy donors and cancer patients. The repertoire was sequenced with immunoSEQ multiplex PCR; TCRdb's copy has only in-frame clones and lacks some. Here the sample spans around 140,000 clones, roughly 94% being singletons. Germline V gene sequence: CDR1 SEHNR, CDR2 FQNEAQ (reference sequence). Losses at the gene ends were 0 bases for V and 2 bases for J; bases not matched to a gene: 4. The CDR3 is made up of 15 amino acids. The chain links TRBV7-9 to TRBJ2-7, with TRBD1 matching 7 bases. Sequenced sample: blood. This TCR came from a man aged 35 to 55 in good health. CDR3 in DNA: TGTGCCAGCAGCTTAGCCAAAAGGGGGCCCTACGAGCAGTACTTC. It translates to CASSLAKRGPYEQYF.